The rows below give T cell receptor beta chains drawn from one sample of a study of post-analysis software for immune sequencing data. TCRdb analysed the PCR reads with MiXCR anew, one entry per CDR3 protein. The data show roughly 430,000 distinct CDR3 sequences, with more than 30% seen just once and approximately 7.1% held by the top ten. What was sequenced was blood. The receptors shown here come from a girl between 2 and 10 years old with multiple sclerosis. CDR3s include the opening cysteine and the closing phenylalanine or tryptophan. D genes are given only for firm matches. Expanded clones get a size class; other rows say once, few or many, or leave the size out.

CDR3 protein: CASSKSLQGRYEQYF
CDR3 DNA: TGTGCCAGCAGTAAGTCCCTACAGGGACGATACGAGCAGTACTTC
J gene: TRBJ2-7
clone size: NA
V gene: TRBV28
D gene: NA

CDR3 protein: CASSLTTSEQYF
CDR3 DNA: TGCGCCAGCAGCTTGACTACAAGCGAGCAGTACTTC
J gene: TRBJ2-7
clone size: NA
V gene: TRBV5-1
D gene: NA

CDR3 protein: CASSPRQGYEQYF
CDR3 DNA: TGCGCCAGCAGCCCTCGACAGGGCTACGAGCAGTACTTC
J gene: TRBJ2-7
clone size: many
V gene: TRBV4-1
D gene: TRBD1

CDR3 protein: CASSENFLPNYGYTF
CDR3 DNA: TGTGCCAGCAGTGAAAATTTCCTCCCTAACTATGGCTACACCTTC
J gene: TRBJ1-2
clone size: NA
V gene: TRBV2
D gene: NA

CDR3 protein: CASSQHWDRGLGEKLFF
CDR3 DNA: TGCGCCAGCAGCCAACATTGGGACAGGGGGCTAGGGGAAAAACTGTTTTTT
J gene: TRBJ1-4
clone size: NA
V gene: TRBV4-3
D gene: TRBD1

CDR3 protein: CASSPGGPLETQYF
CDR3 DNA: TGTGCCAGCAGCCCAGGGGGCCCCCTAGAGACCCAGTACTTC
J gene: TRBJ2-5
clone size: NA
V gene: TRBV7-2
D gene: TRBD1

CDR3 protein: CATQGPGIQPQHF
CDR3 DNA: TGTGCCACCCAGGGGCCGGGGATACAGCCCCAGCATTTT
J gene: TRBJ1-5
clone size: NA
V gene: TRBV6-6
D gene: NA

CDR3 protein: CASSLFAVSSYNEQYF
CDR3 DNA: TGTGCCAGCAGTTTATTTGCAGTAAGCTCCTACAATGAGCAGTACTTC
J gene: TRBJ2-7
clone size: NA
V gene: TRBV28
D gene: NA

CDR3 protein: CANSLAETQYF
CDR3 DNA: TGTGCCAACAGCTTAGCAGAGACCCAGTACTTC
J gene: TRBJ2-5
clone size: NA
V gene: TRBV7-9
D gene: NA

CDR3 protein: CASTRLTGSYGYTF
CDR3 DNA: TGTGCCAGCACCCGATTAACAGGGAGCTATGGCTACACCTTC
J gene: TRBJ1-2
clone size: NA
V gene: TRBV6-1
D gene: NA